Presented here are 14 T cell receptor beta chains from one specimen sequenced in a study of radiation and T cells in renal cell carcinoma. The table came from immunoSEQ multiplex PCR; TCRdb's copy has only in-frame clones and leaves some out. The sample lists 140,000 to 150,000 clones; around nine tenths were seen once. As to time point: blood 4 weeks post-SBRT, at nephrectomy. Treatment described: 15 Gy SBRT to primary tumor, nephrectomy 4 weeks later. The material was blood, obtained from a patient whose treatment included radiotherapy and nephrectomy. These receptors all stem from a woman in her 50s with renal cell carcinoma.

The rearrangement uses TRBV19 and TRBJ1-3; D gene unclear. V gave up 3 bases and J gave up 0 bases, with 12 bases separating them. Germline V lookup: CDR1 LNHDA, CDR2 SQIVND (reference sequence). This CDR3 comprises 16 residues. The CDR3 is CASSMGTSSSGNTIYF. The DNA for the CDR3 is TGTGCCAGTAGTATGGGCACATCCTCCTCTGGAAACACCATATATTTT.

The chain has TRBV4-3 and TRBJ2-6; no clear D gene. This CDR3 region has 16 residues. Germline-derived CDR1 and CDR2 are LGHNA and YSLEER. The ends were cut back, 0 bases at V and 3 bases at J, with 9 bases in the middle. The CDR3 loop is CASSQEFDVGANVLTF. The CDR3 DNA reads as TGCGCCAGCAGCCAAGAGTTTGACGTTGGGGCCAACGTCCTGACTTTC.

The J gene is TRBJ2-3, the V gene TRBV12-5; 7 bases are shared with TRBD2. Losses at the gene ends were 7 bases for V and 5 bases for J; bases not matched to a gene: 6. The CDR3 sequence is 13 residues long. Germline V gives CDR1 LGHNT, CDR2 FRNRAP. CDR3 nucleotide sequence: TGTGCTAGTGCCGCTAGCGGCGGAGATACGCAGTATTTT. As protein: CASAASGGDTQYF.

The CDR3 region is CATSRGKGPSYEQYF. The CDR3 DNA follows: TGTGCCACCAGCAGAGGGAAGGGACCCTCCTACGAGCAGTACTTC. The chain links TRBV15 to TRBJ2-7; either TRBD1 or TRBD2 may fit D (5 bases each). CDR3 length: 15 amino acids. Germline V gene sequence: CDR1 LNHNV, CDR2 YYDKDF (reference sequence). Deletions cut 1 base from V and 0 bases from J, with 10 bases between. Full variable domain (outside the CDR3, taken from reference TRBV15 and TRBJ2-7): DAMVIQNPRYQVTQFGKPVTLSCSQTLNHNVMYWYQQKSSQAPKLLFHYYDKDFNNEADTPDNFQSRRPNTSFCFLDIRSPGLGDTAMYLCATSRGKGPSYEQYFGPGTRLTVT.

V is TRBV6-5 and J is TRBJ1-1, with TRBD1 as a possible D gene (5 bases). The germline V gene has CDR1 MNHEY and CDR2 SVGAGI. This CDR3 has 16 residues. Trimming removed 0 bases from V and 0 bases from J, with 11 bases in between. The CDR3 here is CASSYSRGLMNTEAFF. The CDR3 DNA sequence: TGTGCCAGCAGTTACTCAAGGGGCCTCATGAACACTGAAGCTTTCTTT.

The rearrangement joins TRBV7-9 to TRBJ2-5; 10 positions match TRBD1. The CDR3 contains 18 residues. The trim removed 4 bases at V and 4 bases at J, leaving 15 bases unmatched. CDR1 is SEHNR and CDR2 is FQNEAQ in the germline V gene (reference sequence). CDR3 nucleotides: TGTGCCAGCAGCTCCGGGACAGGGGCAAACTATGAAGGAGAGACCCAGTACTTC. This codes for CASSSGTGANYEGETQYF.

The V call is TRBV6-5, the J call TRBJ1-5; D unclear. V lost 8 bases, J lost 5 bases, and 13 bases lay in between. Germline CDR1 MNHEY, CDR2 SVGAGI. This CDR3 is built from 13 residues. The CDR3 region has the DNA TGTGCCAGCCGGTCGGGCATTTATCAGCCCCAGCATTTT. It encodes CASRSGIYQPQHF.

This chain connects TRBV4-3 to TRBJ1-6, with TRBD1 matching over 10 bases. The junction had 8 bases not matched to a gene; V was cut back by 3 bases and J by 9 bases. The CDR3 has 16 amino acids. The germline V gene encodes CDR1 LGHNA and CDR2 YSLEER. The CDR3 loop reads CASSHDSGQGVSPLHF. CDR3 sequence (DNA): TGCGCCAGCAGCCATGACTCAGGACAGGGGGTTTCACCCCTCCACTTT.

The chain combines TRBV7-9 with TRBJ2-7; 7 bases line up with TRBD2. The CDR3 runs 15 residues. V dropped 5 bases and J dropped 0; count of bases not matched to a gene: 7. From germline, CDR1 is SEHNR and CDR2 FQNEAQ (reference sequence). In DNA, the CDR3 is TGTGCCAGCAGCACCCAGGGCGGGGGCTCCTACGAGCAGTACTTC. It translates to CASSTQGGGSYEQYF.

This clone was counted a single time. The V and J genes are TRBV10-3 and TRBJ1-1; no clear D gene. Trimming left V 5 bases short and J 1 base short, with 8 bases between. Germline CDR1 ENHRY, CDR2 SYGVKD. This CDR3 spans 13 amino acids. DNA of the CDR3: TGTGCCATCAGTATGACGGCGAACACTGAAGCTTTCTTT. It encodes CAISMTANTEAFF.

The rearrangement links TRBV15 to TRBJ1-4, with D uncertain. The CDR3 consists of 14 residues. Germline CDR1 reads LNHNV; CDR2 reads YYDKDF (reference sequence). V was pared by 0 bases and J by 7 bases, with 9 bases between. The CDR3 here is CATSRDKASEKLFF. The CDR3 DNA reads TGTGCCACCAGCAGAGATAAGGCAAGTGAAAAACTGTTTTTT.

The chain links TRBV5-4 to TRBJ1-1, with D possibly TRBD1 on 6 matching bases. Trimming removed 0 bases from V and 5 bases from J, with 8 bases in between. Germline assignment: CDR1 SGHNT and CDR2 YYREEE (reference sequence). The CDR3 consists of 13 residues. The CDR3 reads CASSLGGATEAFF. The CDR3 DNA is TGTGCCAGCAGCTTGGGGGGGGCTACTGAAGCTTTCTTT.

The rearrangement links TRBV7-2 to TRBJ2-4; 10 nucleotides match TRBD1. The CDR3 spans 16 residues. Germline V gives CDR1 SGHTA, CDR2 FQGNSA. J was trimmed by 7 bases and V by 1 base; bases with no gene match: 7. CDR3 bases: TGTGCCAGCAGCTTAGAAGGGACAGGGGTCTTGAACATTCAGTACTTC. Translation: CASSLEGTGVLNIQYF. Combining the CDR3 with reference TRBV7-2 and TRBJ2-4 gives the whole variable domain GAGVSQSPSNKVTEKGKDVELRCDPISGHTALYWYRQSLGQGLEFLIYFQGNSAPDKSGLPSDRFSAERTGGSVSTLTIQRTQQEDSAVYLCASSLEGTGVLNIQYFGAGTRLSVL.

The chain combines TRBV7-2 with TRBJ1-3, with D maybe TRBD1 (6 bases). The CDR3 covers 14 residues. Trimming removed 9 bases from V and 4 bases from J, with 16 bases in between. Germline loops: CDR1 SGHTA, CDR2 FQGNSA. The CDR3 loop reads CASNRVGSGNTIYF. As DNA, the CDR3 is TGTGCCAGTAACAGGGTCGGTTCAGGAAACACCATATATTTT.